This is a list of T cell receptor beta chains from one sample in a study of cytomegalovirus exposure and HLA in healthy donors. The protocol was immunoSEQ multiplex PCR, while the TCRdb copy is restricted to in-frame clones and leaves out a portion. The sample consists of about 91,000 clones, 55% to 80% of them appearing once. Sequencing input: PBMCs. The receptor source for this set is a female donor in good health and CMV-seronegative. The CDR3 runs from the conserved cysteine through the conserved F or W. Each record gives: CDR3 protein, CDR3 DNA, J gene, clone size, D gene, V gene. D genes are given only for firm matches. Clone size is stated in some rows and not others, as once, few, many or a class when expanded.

CASSSYGTDIAEAFF | TGTGCCAGCAGCTCCTACGGGACAGATATCGCTGAAGCTTTCTTT | TRBJ1-1 | - | TRBD1 | TRBV7-3
CASSFSSGMESWTGELFF | TGTGCCAGCAGTTTCTCTAGCGGGATGGAGTCGTGGACCGGGGAGCTGTTTTTT | TRBJ2-2 | - | TRBD2 | TRBV27
CASSQTTGSDIQYF | TGCGCCAGCAGCCAGACGACTGGCTCCGACATTCAGTACTTC | TRBJ2-4 | - | - | TRBV4-1
CASSIRGLNEKLFF | TGTGCCAGCAGCATCAGGGGCCTTAATGAAAAACTGTTTTTT | TRBJ1-4 | - | - | TRBV2
CSVSGVTEAFF | TGCAGCGTCTCCGGGGTTACTGAAGCTTTCTTT | TRBJ1-1 | few | - | TRBV29-1
CAISEPDGRPGGNNEQFF | TGTGCCATCAGTGAGCCGGATGGTCGTCCTGGAGGGAACAATGAGCAGTTCTTC | TRBJ2-1 | - | - | TRBV10-3
CSVADRGLDQPQHF | TGCAGCGTTGCGGACAGGGGGCTTGATCAGCCCCAGCATTTT | TRBJ1-5 | - | TRBD1 | TRBV29-1
CASSESVVYEQYF | TGTGCCAGCAGTGAAAGTGTAGTATACGAGCAGTACTTC | TRBJ2-7 | - | - | TRBV2
CASSQRKNYGYTF | TGTGCCAGCAGCCAGAGAAAAAACTATGGCTACACCTTC | TRBJ1-2 | - | - | TRBV14
CASSPTGTVYGYTF | TGTGCCAGCAGTCCTACCGGGACAGTCTATGGCTACACCTTC | TRBJ1-2 | once | TRBD1 | TRBV6-1
CASSLGAGLSYEQYF | TGTGCCAGCAGTTTGGGAGCGGGGCTCTCCTACGAGCAGTACTTC | TRBJ2-7 | few | TRBD2 | TRBV27